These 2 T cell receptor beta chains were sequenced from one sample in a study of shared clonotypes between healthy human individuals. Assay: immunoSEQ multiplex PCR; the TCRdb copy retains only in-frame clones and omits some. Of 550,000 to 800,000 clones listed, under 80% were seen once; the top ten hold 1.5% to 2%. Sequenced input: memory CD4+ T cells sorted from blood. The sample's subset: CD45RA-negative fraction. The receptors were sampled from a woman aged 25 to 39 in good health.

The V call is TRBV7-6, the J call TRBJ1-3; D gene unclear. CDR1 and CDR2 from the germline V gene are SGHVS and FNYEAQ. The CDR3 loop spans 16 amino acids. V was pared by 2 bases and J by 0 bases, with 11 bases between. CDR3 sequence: CASSLFGSNSGNTIYF. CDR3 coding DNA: TGTGCCAGCAGCTTATTTGGCAGCAACTCTGGAAACACCATATATTTT.

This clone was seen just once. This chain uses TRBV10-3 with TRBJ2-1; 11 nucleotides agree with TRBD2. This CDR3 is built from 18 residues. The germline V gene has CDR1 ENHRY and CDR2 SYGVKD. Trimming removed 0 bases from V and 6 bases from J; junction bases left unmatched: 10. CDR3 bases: TGTGCCATCAGTGAGTCTTACCCCACTAGCGGGAGTGGCAATGAGCAGTTCTTC. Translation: CAISESYPTSGSGNEQFF.